Each of the 17 T cell receptor beta chains below was sequenced from the same sample in a study of T cells in Graves' hyperthyroidism and ophthalmopathy. RNA transcripts provided the source from which TCR beta CDR3 regions were amplified. Researchers ran a first-round RT-PCR on the TCR CDR3 using the HTBI primer set. TCRdb recomputed calls from the multiplex PCR reads with MiXCR, one row per CDR3 protein. The sample lists about 640,000 distinct CDR3 sequences, around 20% occurring once. The sequenced sample was blood. The receptors stem from a man aged 25-40 years with Graves' ophthalmopathy.

J is TRBJ1-6 and V is TRBV7-9, with D maybe TRBD1 (5 bases). The CDR3 is 15 residues long. V lost 5 bases and J 9 bases, leaving 17 bases between the germline ends. CDR1 is SEHNR and CDR2 is FQNEAQ in the germline V gene (reference sequence). CDR3 bases: TGTGCCAGCAGCCCTCGGACGGACGGGGGTTCACCCCTCCACTTT. It yields the protein CASSPRTDGGSPLHF.

The table lists this clonotype with many counts. The J gene is TRBJ2-7, the V gene TRBV12-3 or TRBV12-4; maybe TRBD2 (6 bases). Trimming removed 6 bases at V and 5 bases at J, with 14 bases between. The length of the CDR3 is 13 residues. The CDR3 spells CASSPPGEDEQYF. The CDR3 region has the DNA TGTGCCAGCAGCCCCCCCGGGGAGGACGAGCAGTACTTC.

V gene TRBV9 combines with J gene TRBJ1-4, with a weak D call TRBD1 (6 bases). Trimming left V 7 bases short and J 7 bases short, with 14 bases between. The CDR3 is 13 residues long. Germline CDR1 is SGDLS and CDR2 is YYNGEE. The CDR3 sequence is CASCQGTLEKLFF. The CDR3 nucleotides read TGTGCCAGCTGCCAGGGGACCCTTGAAAAACTGTTTTTT.

This clonotype was seen once. A read error may be the cause here, since a much bigger clone is one base away. The genes are TRBV11-2 and TRBJ2-7; D is uncertain. The germline gives CDR1 SGHAT, CDR2 FQNNGV. The CDR3 runs 12 residues. CDR3 sequence reads: CAGSPDPYEQYF. The DNA for the CDR3 is TGTGCCGGCAGCCCGGACCCCTACGAGCAGTACTTC.

The DNA for the CDR3 is TGTGCCAGCAGCCGGGACTTCGCCACAGATACGCAGTATTTT. This gives the protein CASSRDFATDTQYF. The chain is built from TRBV9 and TRBJ2-3; D is perhaps TRBD2 (6 bases). This CDR3 comprises 14 residues. V was pared by 4 bases and J by 2 bases, with 11 bases between. Germline V lookup: CDR1 SGDLS, CDR2 YYNGEE.

This clonotype came up a few times. V usage is TRBV7-9 and J usage is TRBJ2-7, with TRBD1 matching 7 bases. V gave up 6 bases and J gave up 2 bases; unmatched junction bases: 7. This CDR3 contains 14 residues. CDR1 is SEHNR, CDR2 FQNEAQ, per germline (reference sequence). The CDR3 DNA reads TGTGCCAGCAGTCGCACAGGGGCCCCCTACGAGCAGTACTTC. Encoded protein: CASSRTGAPYEQYF.

The CDR3 nucleotides read TGTGCCAGCAGTGAGGATGCACCGGGACAGAGCTACGAGCAGTACTTC. Translated: CASSEDAPGQSYEQYF. The V gene is TRBV6-1, the J gene TRBJ2-7, with 7 bases that match TRBD1. CDR3 size: 16 residues. CDR1 is MNHNS and CDR2 is SASEGT in the germline V gene. The V gene end was trimmed by 3 bases and the J gene end by 3 bases; junction bases not matched to a gene: 11.

This clonotype was seen a handful of times. This chain connects TRBV5-1 to TRBJ2-5; D gene uncertain. V shed 0 bases and J shed 2 bases, with 14 bases lying between them. CDR3 length: 16 amino acids. Germline assignment: CDR1 SGHRS and CDR2 YFSETQ. The CDR3 reads CASSLGLGLSQETQYF. CDR3 bases: TGCGCCAGCAGCTTGGGCCTTGGCCTAAGTCAAGAGACCCAGTACTTC.

Only a few counts were recorded for this clonotype. This chain uses TRBV28 with TRBJ1-4; D not resolved. Trimming removed 6 bases from V and 9 bases from J, with 11 bases in between. The germline V gene has CDR1 MDHEN and CDR2 SYDVKM. The CDR3 loop spans 12 amino acids. CDR3 sequence (DNA): TGTGCCAGCAGCCAGCAAGGTCAAAAACTGTTTTTT. This translates into CASSQQGQKLFF.

The J gene is TRBJ2-2, the V gene TRBV9; the D gene could be TRBD1 or TRBD2 (5 bases each). Germline loops: CDR1 SGDLS, CDR2 YYNGEE. The germline V and J ends were trimmed by 0 bases and 4 bases, with 16 bases remaining between them. The CDR3 runs 17 residues. CDR3: CASSVGARARGTGELFF. The CDR3 DNA is TGTGCCAGCAGCGTAGGGGCGAGGGCTAGGGGCACCGGGGAGCTGTTTTTT.

This clonotype occurred many times. The V call is TRBV14, the J call TRBJ2-4; 10 bases line up with TRBD1. CDR1 SGHDN and CDR2 FVKESK come from the germline V gene. The CDR3 has 14 amino acids. J was trimmed by 9 bases and V by 4 bases; bases with no gene match: 6. As DNA, the CDR3 is TGTGCCAGCAGCCTCGACAGGGGGCATGGCATTCAGTACTTC. Translated: CASSLDRGHGIQYF.

The rearrangement links TRBV3-1 to TRBJ2-7; D gene uncertain. CDR1 LGHDT and CDR2 YNNKEL come from the germline V gene (reference sequence). V was shortened by 1 base and J by 2 bases, with 12 bases between the two germline ends. This CDR3 has 15 residues. DNA for the CDR3: TGTGCCAGCAGCCAAGGATCCGGGCGGACCTACGAGCAGTACTTC. Residues: CASSQGSGRTYEQYF.

This clonotype was seen a handful of times. The chain links TRBV13 to TRBJ1-2; D possibly corresponds to TRBD1 (5 bases). V gave up 5 bases and J gave up 2 bases, with 12 bases separating them. Germline CDR1 and CDR2: PRHDT and FYEKMQ (reference sequence). The length of the CDR3 is 14 residues. The CDR3 region is CASSHRGSNYGYTF. Written as DNA, the CDR3 is TGTGCCAGCAGCCACCGGGGGAGCAACTATGGCTACACCTTC.

The chain joins TRBV9 to TRBJ2-3; the D is unclear. Germline V gene data show CDR1 as SGDLS and CDR2 as YYNGEE. The CDR3 totals 15 residues. Trimming took 4 bases from V and 8 from J, leaving 20 bases between them. In DNA, the CDR3 is TGTGCCAGCAGCCCCTCGGGCCCCTTCCCAGGTACGCAGTATTTT. This encodes CASSPSGPFPGTQYF.

This clonotype was counted ten times or more. The chain is built from TRBV20-1 and TRBJ2-7; possible D gene TRBD2, 6 bases. Trimming took off 0 bases at V and 0 bases at J, with 15 bases between the two ends. There are 16 residues in the CDR3. The germline gives CDR1 DFQATT, CDR2 SNEGSKA (reference sequence). The CDR3, as DNA: TGCAGTGCTAGAGATCGTCTAGCGAACGCCTCCTACGAGCAGTACTTC. It specifies CSARDRLANASYEQYF.

The gene calls are TRBV5-1 and TRBJ1-5; unclear D gene. This CDR3 region has 14 residues. CDR1 SGHRS and CDR2 YFSETQ come from the germline V gene. Trimming shortened V by 2 bases and J by 5 bases, and 11 bases separated the two germline ends. For the CDR3, the DNA is TGCGCCAGCAGCTTAGGGTCCCGAGATCAGCCCCAGCATTTT. Its protein is CASSLGSRDQPQHF. Based on the CDR3 plus reference TRBV5-1 and TRBJ1-5, the full variable domain is KAGVTQTPRYLIKTRGQQVTLSCSPISGHRSVSWYQQTPGQGLQFLFEYFSETQRNKGNFPGRFSGRQFSNSRSEMNVSTLELGDSALYLCASSLGSRDQPQHFGDGTRLSIL.

This clonotype was found many times. The V gene is TRBV5-1, the J gene TRBJ2-7, with 13 nucleotides matching TRBD2. The CDR3 loop spans 16 amino acids. Looked up from germline, CDR1 is SGHRS and CDR2 is YFSETQ. V was pared by 3 bases and J by 2 bases, with 5 bases of the junction left unmatched. CDR3 sequence (DNA): TGCGCCAGCAGCTCGACTAGCGGGAGGACGACCTACGAGCAGTACTTC. Translated: CASSSTSGRTTYEQYF.